This T cell receptor beta chain was recovered during a study of blood T cells in healthy people across ages. Overall study results and limits: Unsorted PBMC input precluded a conclusive naive versus antigen-experienced comparison.

Donors were healthy Caucasian individuals from Russia aged about 6 to 90. In regard to this clonotype: Its specificity is unknown.

For the second PCR, which ran for about 7 to 11 cycles, a sample-barcoded 5' primer and a J-beta primer mix were used. Each of the cDNA molecules was tagged by a template-switch adaptor with 12 random nucleotides. TCRdb reanalysed the 5' RACE reads using MiXCR and keeps one entry per CDR3 protein. The sample has roughly 700,000 distinct CDR3 sequences, roughly 25% seen once. These same data were also listed under a study on T cells of mothers and their children. From that study: Input to cDNA synthesis comprised all extracted RNA, at a ratio of about 1.5 ug per 15 ul.

This sequence was found in a boy aged 5-17 years in good health. Sequences were obtained from blood.

The CDR3 DNA follows: TGTGCCAGCAGCCAAGTCGGCGTGCAGTACTTC. Encoded protein: CASSQVGVQYF. The V call is TRBV3-1, the J call TRBJ2-1; D is undetermined. The DNA end favors TRBJ2-7, so the J call may be wrong. There are 11 residues in the CDR3. Germline assignment: CDR1 LGHDT and CDR2 YNNKEL (reference sequence).